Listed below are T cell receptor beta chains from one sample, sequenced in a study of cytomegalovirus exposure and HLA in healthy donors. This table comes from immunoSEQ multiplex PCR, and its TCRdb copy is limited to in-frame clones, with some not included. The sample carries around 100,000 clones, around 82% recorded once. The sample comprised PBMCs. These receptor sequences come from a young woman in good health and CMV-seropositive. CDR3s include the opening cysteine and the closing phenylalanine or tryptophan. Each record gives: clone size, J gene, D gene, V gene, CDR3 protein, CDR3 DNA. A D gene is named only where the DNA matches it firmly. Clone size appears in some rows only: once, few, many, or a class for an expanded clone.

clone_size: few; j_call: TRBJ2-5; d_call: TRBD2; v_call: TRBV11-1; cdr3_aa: CARGFGLEEHQETQYF; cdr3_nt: TGTGCCAGGGGATTTGGACTAGAAGAACACCAAGAGACCCAGTACTTC
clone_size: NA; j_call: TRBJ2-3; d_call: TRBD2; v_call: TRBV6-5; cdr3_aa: CASSPAGELTDTQYF; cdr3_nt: TGTGCCAGCAGCCCCGCGGGGGAGTTGACAGATACGCAGTATTTT
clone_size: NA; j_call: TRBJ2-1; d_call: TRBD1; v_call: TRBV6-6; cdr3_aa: CASRRTGEVSNEQFF; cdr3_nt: TGTGCCAGCAGGAGGACAGGGGAGGTCTCCAATGAGCAGTTCTTC
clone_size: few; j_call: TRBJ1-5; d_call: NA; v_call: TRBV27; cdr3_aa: CASSSRGWYNQPQHF; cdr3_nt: TGTGCCAGCAGTTCACGGGGGTGGTACAATCAGCCCCAGCATTTT
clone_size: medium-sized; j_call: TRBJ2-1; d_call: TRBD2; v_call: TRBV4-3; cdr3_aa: CASSQGAGGTNEQFF; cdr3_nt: TGCGCCAGCAGCCAAGGGGCGGGAGGGACGAATGAGCAGTTCTTC
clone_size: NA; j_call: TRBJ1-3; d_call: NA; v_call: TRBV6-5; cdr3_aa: CASSYDSNTGNTIYF; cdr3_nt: TGTGCCAGCAGTTACGACAGCAATACTGGAAACACCATATATTTT
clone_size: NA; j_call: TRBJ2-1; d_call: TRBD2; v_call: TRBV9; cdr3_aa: CASSVGGRGGGTEQFF; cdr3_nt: TGTGCCAGCAGCGTAGGGGGGCGGGGGGGAGGTACTGAGCAGTTCTTC
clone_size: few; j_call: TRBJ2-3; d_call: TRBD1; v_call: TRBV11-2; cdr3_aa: CASRSAGTGGTDTQYF; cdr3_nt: TGTGCCAGCAGGTCGGCCGGGACAGGGGGGACAGATACGCAGTATTTT
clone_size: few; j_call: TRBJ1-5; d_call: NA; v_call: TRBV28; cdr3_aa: CASRGDNQPQHF; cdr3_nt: TGTGCCAGCAGGGGAGACAATCAGCCCCAGCATTTT
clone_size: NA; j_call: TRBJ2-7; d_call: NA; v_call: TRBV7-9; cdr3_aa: CASRGRATYEQYF; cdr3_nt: TGTGCCAGCAGGGGGCGAGCAACCTACGAGCAGTACTTC
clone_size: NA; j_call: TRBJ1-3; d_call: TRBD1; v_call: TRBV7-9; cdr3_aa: CASSLALRTGGNTIYF; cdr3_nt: TGTGCCAGCAGCTTAGCGTTGAGGACAGGCGGAAACACCATATATTTT
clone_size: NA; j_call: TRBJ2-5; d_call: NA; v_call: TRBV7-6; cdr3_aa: CASSFRSPKETQYF; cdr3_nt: TGTGCCAGCAGCTTCAGATCCCCGAAAGAGACCCAGTACTTC
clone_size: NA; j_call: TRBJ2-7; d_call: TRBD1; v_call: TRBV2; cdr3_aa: CASRESRDRGGSEQYF; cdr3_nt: TGTGCCAGCAGAGAAAGCCGGGACAGGGGAGGTTCCGAGCAGTACTTC
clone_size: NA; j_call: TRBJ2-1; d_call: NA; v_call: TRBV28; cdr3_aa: CASSPLDSPYNEQFF; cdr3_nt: TGTGCCAGCAGCCCCCTAGATTCCCCTTACAATGAGCAGTTCTTC
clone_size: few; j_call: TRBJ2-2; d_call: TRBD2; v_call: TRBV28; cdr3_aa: CASRGSYPSGRSAGELFF; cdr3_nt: TGTGCCAGCCGGGGGTCATATCCTAGCGGGAGATCTGCCGGGGAGCTGTTTTTT
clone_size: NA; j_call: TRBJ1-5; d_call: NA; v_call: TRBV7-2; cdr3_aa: CASSSSGWPQHF; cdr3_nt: TGTGCCAGCAGCTCGAGCGGTTGGCCCCAGCATTTT
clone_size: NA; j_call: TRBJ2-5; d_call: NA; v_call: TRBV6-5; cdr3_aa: CASSRTTGTLETQYF; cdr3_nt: TGTGCCAGCAGTCGAACCACAGGTACCTTGGAGACCCAGTACTTC
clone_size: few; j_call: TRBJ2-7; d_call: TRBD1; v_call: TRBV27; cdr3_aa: CASSFLAGQGPYEQYF; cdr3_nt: TGTGCCAGCAGTTTCCTCGCGGGACAGGGACCCTACGAGCAGTACTTC
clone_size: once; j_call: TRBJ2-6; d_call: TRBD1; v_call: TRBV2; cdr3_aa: CASSEALGRGISTPSGANVLTF; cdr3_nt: TGTGCCAGCAGTGAAGCGCTTGGCAGGGGGATTAGCACTCCCTCTGGGGCCAACGTCCTGACTTTC
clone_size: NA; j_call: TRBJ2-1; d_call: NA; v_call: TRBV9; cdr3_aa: CASSPRPEQAGYEQFF; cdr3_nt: TGTGCCAGCAGCCCCCGACCGGAACAAGCAGGGTATGAGCAGTTCTTC
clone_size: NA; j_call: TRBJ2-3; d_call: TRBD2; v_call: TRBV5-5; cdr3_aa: CASSLSVGGFKDTQYF; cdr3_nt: TGTGCCAGCAGCTTGTCGGTGGGGGGGTTCAAGGATACGCAGTATTTT
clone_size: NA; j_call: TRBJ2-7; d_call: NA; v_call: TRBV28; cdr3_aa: CATALTYEQYF; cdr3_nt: TGTGCCACCGCGTTAACGTACGAGCAGTACTTC
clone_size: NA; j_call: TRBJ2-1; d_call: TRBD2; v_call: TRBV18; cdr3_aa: CASSLHSGRLNEQFF; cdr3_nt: TGTGCCAGCTCACTTCATAGCGGGAGGCTGAATGAGCAGTTCTTC
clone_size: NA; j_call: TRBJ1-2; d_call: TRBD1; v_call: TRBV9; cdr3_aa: CASTLGQGSGYGYTF; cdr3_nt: TGTGCCAGCACCCTAGGACAGGGCTCGGGATATGGCTACACCTTC
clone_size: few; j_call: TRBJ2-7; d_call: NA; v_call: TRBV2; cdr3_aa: CASNQIDAYEQYF; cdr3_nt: TGTGCCAGCAATCAAATAGATGCCTACGAGCAGTACTTC
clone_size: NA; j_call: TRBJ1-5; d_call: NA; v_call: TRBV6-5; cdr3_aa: CASSQGGGNQPQHF; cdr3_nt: TGTGCCAGCAGTCAAGGTGGGGGGAATCAGCCCCAGCATTTT
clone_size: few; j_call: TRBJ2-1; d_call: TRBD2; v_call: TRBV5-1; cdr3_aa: CASSLAPGTSGSHEQFF; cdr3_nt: TGCGCCAGCAGCTTGGCCCCCGGGACTAGCGGGAGCCATGAGCAGTTCTTC
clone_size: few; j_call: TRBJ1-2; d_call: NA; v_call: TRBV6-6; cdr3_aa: CASSRDPVYGYTF; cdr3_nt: TGTGCCAGCAGCCGAGATCCTGTCTATGGCTACACCTTC
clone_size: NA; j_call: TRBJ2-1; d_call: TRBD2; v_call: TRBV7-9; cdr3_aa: CASSLRSLAGGSSYNEQFF; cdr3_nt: TGTGCCAGCAGCTTACGGTCCCTAGCGGGAGGGAGCTCCTACAATGAGCAGTTCTTC
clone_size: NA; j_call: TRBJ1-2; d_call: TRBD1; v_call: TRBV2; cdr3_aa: CASSPWGQSYGYTF; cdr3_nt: TGTGCCAGCAGCCCCTGGGGACAGTCCTATGGCTACACCTTC
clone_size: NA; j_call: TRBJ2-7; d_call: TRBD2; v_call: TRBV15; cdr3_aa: CATSRGPGTSGYEQYF; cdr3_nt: TGTGCCACCAGCAGAGGTCCCGGGACTAGCGGATACGAGCAGTACTTC
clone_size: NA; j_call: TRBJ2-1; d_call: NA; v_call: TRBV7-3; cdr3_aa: CASSSDTFSYNEQFF; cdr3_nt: TGTGCCAGCAGCTCGGACACATTTTCCTACAATGAGCAGTTCTTC
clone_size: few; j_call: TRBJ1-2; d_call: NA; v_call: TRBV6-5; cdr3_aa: CASSYSDSPNYGYTF; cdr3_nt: TGTGCCAGCAGTTACTCCGACAGTCCCAACTATGGCTACACCTTC
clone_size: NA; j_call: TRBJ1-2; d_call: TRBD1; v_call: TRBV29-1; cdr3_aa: CSVPGQGRENYGYTF; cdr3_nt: TGCAGCGTCCCCGGACAGGGCCGCGAGAACTATGGCTACACCTTC
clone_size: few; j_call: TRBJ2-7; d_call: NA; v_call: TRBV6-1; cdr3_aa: CASSEAQAYEQYF; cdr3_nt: TGTGCCAGCAGTGAAGCTCAGGCCTACGAGCAGTACTTC
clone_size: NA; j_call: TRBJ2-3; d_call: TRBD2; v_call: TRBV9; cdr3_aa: CASSPLAGEGTQYF; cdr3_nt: TGTGCCAGCAGTCCACTAGCGGGAGAGGGTACGCAGTATTTT
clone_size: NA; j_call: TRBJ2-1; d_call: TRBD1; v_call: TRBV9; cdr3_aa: CASSVGQSSYNEQFF; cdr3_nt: TGTGCCAGCAGCGTGGGACAGAGCTCCTACAATGAGCAGTTCTTC
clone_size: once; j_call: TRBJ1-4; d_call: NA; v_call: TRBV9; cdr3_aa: CASSPRDNTFEKLFF; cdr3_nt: TGTGCCAGCAGCCCCCGGGACAATACTTTTGAAAAACTGTTTTTT
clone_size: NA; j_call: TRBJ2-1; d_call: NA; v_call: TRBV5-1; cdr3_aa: CASSLSREQFF; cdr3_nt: TGCGCCAGCAGCTTGAGCAGGGAGCAGTTCTTC
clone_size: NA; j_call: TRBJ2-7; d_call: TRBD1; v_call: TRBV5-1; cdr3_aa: CASSKDRSYEQYF; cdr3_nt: TGCGCCAGCAGCAAGGACAGGTCCTACGAGCAGTACTTC
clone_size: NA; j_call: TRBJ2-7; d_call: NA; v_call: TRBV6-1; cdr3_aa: CASSERRYEQYF; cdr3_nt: TGTGCCAGCAGTGAGCGGCGCTACGAGCAGTACTTC
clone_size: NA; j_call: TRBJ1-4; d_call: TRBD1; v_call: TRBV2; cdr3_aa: CASRGAPGQGGNEKLFF; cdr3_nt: TGTGCCAGCAGGGGAGCCCCCGGACAGGGCGGGAATGAAAAACTGTTTTTT
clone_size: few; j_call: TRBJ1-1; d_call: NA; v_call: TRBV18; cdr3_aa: CASSQGLLMNTEAFF; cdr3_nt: TGTGCCAGCTCCCAGGGACTCCTCATGAACACTGAAGCTTTCTTT
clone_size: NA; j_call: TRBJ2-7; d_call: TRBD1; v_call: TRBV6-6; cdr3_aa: CASSPGQDPSYEQYF; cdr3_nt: TGTGCCAGCAGCCCGGGACAGGACCCCTCCTACGAGCAGTACTTC
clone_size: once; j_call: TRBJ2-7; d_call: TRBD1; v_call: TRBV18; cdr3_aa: CASSPPRGQVTYEQYF; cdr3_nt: TGTGCCAGCTCGCCGCCGAGAGGACAGGTCACCTACGAGCAGTACTTC
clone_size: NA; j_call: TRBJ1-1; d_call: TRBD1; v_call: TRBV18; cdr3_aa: CASSPPQGANTEAFF; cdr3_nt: TGTGCCAGCTCACCACCGCAGGGGGCGAACACTGAAGCTTTCTTT
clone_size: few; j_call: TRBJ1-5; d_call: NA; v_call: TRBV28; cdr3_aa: CASDQPRDTYQPQHF; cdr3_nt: TGTGCCAGCGATCAACCCCGGGACACTTATCAGCCCCAGCATTTT
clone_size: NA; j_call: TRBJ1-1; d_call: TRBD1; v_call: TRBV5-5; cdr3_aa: CASTGTENTEAFF; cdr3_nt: TGTGCCAGCACCGGGACAGAGAACACTGAAGCTTTCTTT
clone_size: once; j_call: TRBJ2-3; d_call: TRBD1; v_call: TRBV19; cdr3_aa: CASSIGQQGAKVTQYF; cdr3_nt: TGTGCCAGTAGTATAGGACAACAGGGGGCGAAAGTTACGCAGTATTTT
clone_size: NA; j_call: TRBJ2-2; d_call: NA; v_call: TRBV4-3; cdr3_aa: CASSHLDSYTGELFF; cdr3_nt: TGCGCCAGCAGCCACCTGGACAGTTACACCGGGGAGCTGTTTTTT
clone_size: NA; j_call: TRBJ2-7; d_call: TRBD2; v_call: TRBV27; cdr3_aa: CASSLGTSGSYEQYF; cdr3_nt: TGTGCCAGCAGTTTAGGGACTAGCGGCTCCTACGAGCAGTACTTC
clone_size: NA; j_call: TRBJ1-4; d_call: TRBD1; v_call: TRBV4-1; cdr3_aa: CASSQDGTGNEKLFF; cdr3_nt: TGCGCCAGCAGCCAAGACGGGACAGGGAACGAAAAACTGTTTTTT
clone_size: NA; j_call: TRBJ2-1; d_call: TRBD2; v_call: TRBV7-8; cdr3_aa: CASSFRLAGGREQFF; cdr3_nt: TGTGCCAGCAGCTTCCGCCTAGCGGGGGGCCGGGAGCAGTTCTTC
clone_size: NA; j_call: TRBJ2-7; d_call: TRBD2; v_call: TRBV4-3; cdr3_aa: CASSQKLAGEYEQYF; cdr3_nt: TGCGCCAGCAGCCAAAAACTAGCGGGAGAGTACGAGCAGTACTTC
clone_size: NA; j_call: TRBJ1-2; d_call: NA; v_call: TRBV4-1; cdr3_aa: CASRVGGVIYGYTF; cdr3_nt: TGCGCCAGCCGGGTGGGTGGTGTGATCTATGGCTACACCTTC